There are many counts of the clone carrying this T cell receptor (beta chain). This specimen comes from a study of shared clonotypes between healthy human individuals. The CDR3 is 20 amino acids. Assay used: immunoSEQ multiplex PCR; TCRdb lists only in-frame clones, some missing. The table shows 850,000 to 1,200,000 clones, with about 75% occurring only once. The chain combines TRBV21-1 with TRBJ2-7; TRBD1 is taken as the D call from the table, unchecked against the DNA. TRBV21-1 is classified as a pseudogene. Sequenced: memory CD4+ T cells sorted from blood. The sample's subset: CD45RA-negative fraction. The receptor's source is a man younger than 35 in good health. In DNA, the CDR3 is TGTGCCAGCAGCAAAACCGCGGACAGCTCATGCCTCTCAACCGACTACGAGCAGTACTTC. Residues: CASSKTADSSCLSTDYEQYF.